The clone carrying this T cell receptor (beta chain) was detected a few times. Its target is unknown. The sample is drawn from a study of shared clonotypes between healthy human individuals. Findings and limits, study-wide: Larger richness was generally estimated for naive than memory subsets. The represented genetic and exposure-history diversity was limited by the small number of donors.

The CDR3 consists of 15 residues. Trimming shortened V by 4 bases and J by 5 bases, and 14 bases separated the two germline ends. Germline loops: CDR1 ENHRY, CDR2 SYGVKD. Assay: immunoSEQ multiplex PCR; the TCRdb copy retains only in-frame clones and omits some. The sample consists of 2 million to 2.5 million clones, 80% to 95% of them appearing once. The TCR originated in a man aged 18 to 35 in good health. Some clones in this sample may be carry-over from other donors' samples. The chain is built from TRBV10-3 and TRBJ1-4; D ambiguous. Material: naive CD4+ T cells from PBMCs. Subset given: CD45RA+ positively selected. The CDR3 nucleotides read TGTGCCATCAGTGCATCGAGAGTGGGCAATGAAAAACTGTTTTTT. The encoded protein is CAISASRVGNEKLFF.